A single sample gave rise to the 13 T cell receptor beta chains below, sequenced in a study of response to subunit inactivated influenza vaccine. TCRdb used MiXCR to reprocess the RT-PCR reads, holding one entry per CDR3 protein. The data show more than 400,000 distinct CDR3 sequences, approximately 7.7% seen once. The starting material was PBMCs from blood, obtained around 25 months after vaccination. The receptors shown here come from a man aged 50-75 years who received an inactivated influenza vaccine.

Details on this clonotype: This may stem from a read error, because a much larger clone lies one nucleotide away. The chain has TRBV20-1 and TRBJ2-7, with D uncertain. Germline CDR1 reads DFQATT; CDR2 reads SNEGSKA (reference sequence). Trimming cost V 5 bases and J 0 bases, with 23 bases left between them. This CDR3 contains 17 residues. This CDR3 is CSASEVVAWSPSYEQYF. Written as DNA, the CDR3 is TGCAGTGCTTCAGAGGTTGTGGCGTGGAGCCCCTCCTACGAGCAGTACTTC.

The chain couples TRBV25-1 to TRBJ2-1; a weak D match, TRBD2 (6 bases). V shed 0 bases and J shed 15 bases, with 15 bases lying between them. This CDR3 spans 13 amino acids. In germline, CDR1 is MGHDK, CDR2 SYGVNS. The CDR3 sequence: CASSEYRRDTRFF. CDR3 coding DNA: TGTGCCAGCAGTGAATATAGGCGGGATACACGGTTCTTC.

This clonotype was seen more than once but under ten times. V and J are TRBV28 and TRBJ1-6, with 7 nucleotides matching TRBD1. Germline V gene sequence: CDR1 MDHEN, CDR2 SYDVKM. V was clipped by 1 base and J by 8 bases; unmatched bases: 23. The CDR3 sequence is 21 residues long. The CDR3 is CASSLSLLLHPSTGRDSPLHF. The DNA for the CDR3 is TGTGCCAGCAGTTTATCCTTATTACTACACCCATCGACAGGGCGTGATTCACCCCTCCACTTT. The full variable domain, completed using reference TRBV28 and TRBJ1-6, is DVKVTQSSRYLVKRTGEKVFLECVQDMDHENMFWYRQDPGLGLRLIYFSYDVKMKEKGDIPEGYSVSREKKERFSLILESASTNQTSMYLCASSLSLLLHPSTGRDSPLHFGNGTRLTVT.

The rearrangement joins TRBV9 to TRBJ2-3; no clear D. The CDR3 loop spans 15 amino acids. Germline V CDR1 and CDR2: SGDLS, YYNGEE. The V end lost 0 bases, the J end lost 1 base, and 9 bases lay between the germline ends. CDR3 protein: CASSVGNAGTDTQYF. CDR3 bases: TGTGCCAGCAGCGTAGGGAATGCGGGCACAGATACGCAGTATTTT.

There are a few counts of this clonotype. The V and J genes are TRBV7-2 and TRBJ2-7, with 8 bases identical to TRBD2. V gave up 7 bases and J gave up 2 bases; unmatched junction bases: 10. The germline CDR1 and CDR2 sequences are SGHTA and FQGNSA. The CDR3 consists of 15 residues. CDR3: CASTPGGLAPYEQYF. CDR3 DNA: TGTGCCAGCACACCAGGCGGACTAGCCCCCTACGAGCAGTACTTC.

Only a few counts were recorded for this clonotype. V and J are TRBV29-1 and TRBJ2-2, with 7 bases identical to TRBD1. CDR1 is SQVTM and CDR2 is ANQGSEA in the germline V gene. J gave up 0 bases and V 7 bases, and 8 bases lay outside the gene matches. The CDR3 runs to 15 residues. The DNA for the CDR3 is TGCAGCGCCGGGACAGAATCCGCGAACACCGGGGAGCTGTTTTTT. It codes for CSAGTESANTGELFF.

This clonotype has only a few counts. The chain carries TRBV2 and TRBJ2-4; D might be TRBD2 (5 bases). Trimming shortened V by 3 bases and J by 1 base, and 13 bases separated the two germline ends. The CDR3 totals 16 residues. Germline assignment: CDR1 SNHLY and CDR2 FYNNEI. Written as DNA, the CDR3 is TGTGCCAGCAGTGAGAGTTCGGGAAGGGCCAAAAACATTCAGTACTTC. Amino acids: CASSESSGRAKNIQYF.

This clonotype was picked up many times. The chain carries TRBV12-3 or TRBV12-4 and TRBJ2-5; 9 bases fit TRBD2. J was trimmed by 5 bases and V by 3 bases; bases with no gene match: 10. CDR3 length equals 16 residues. The CDR3 DNA reads TGTGCCAGCAGTTTCATGAATCTAGCGGGATCGGAGACCCAGTACTTC. It codes for CASSFMNLAGSETQYF.

This clonotype was counted between two and nine times. The gene calls are TRBV6-6 and TRBJ2-1, with a possible D match to TRBD2 (5 bases). The CDR3 is 13 residues long. CDR1 is MNHNY and CDR2 is SVGAGI in the germline V gene (reference sequence). V lost 2 bases to trimming and J lost 8 bases, with 10 bases between them. CDR3 residues: CASSYAGLDEQFF. The CDR3 DNA reads as TGTGCCAGCAGTTACGCGGGTTTAGATGAGCAGTTCTTC.

The chain uses TRBV5-1 and TRBJ2-7, with D possibly being TRBD2 (6 bases). CDR3 length equals 14 residues. V was shortened by 0 bases and J by 4 bases, with 11 bases between the two germline ends. Germline V gene data show CDR1 as SGHRS and CDR2 as YFSETQ. CDR3 sequence: CASSLVASEYEQYF. The CDR3 region has the DNA TGCGCCAGCAGCTTGGTGGCTAGCGAATACGAGCAGTACTTC.

The V and J genes are TRBV6-1 and TRBJ2-2, with a possible D match to TRBD1 (6 bases). The CDR3 runs to 14 residues. The V and J ends lost 5 bases and 3 bases respectively, with 10 bases between them. Germline loops: CDR1 MNHNS, CDR2 SASEGT. The CDR3 bases are TGTGCCAGCAGTAGACAGGCGGACACCGGGGAGCTGTTTTTT. This gives the protein CASSRQADTGELFF.

The chain couples TRBV20-1 to TRBJ2-2; D may be TRBD1 or TRBD2 (5 bases each). The CDR3 loop spans 14 amino acids. V shed 6 bases and J shed 1 base, with 12 bases lying between them. Germline assignment: CDR1 DFQATT and CDR2 SNEGSKA (reference sequence). Written as DNA, the CDR3 is TGCAGTGCCCCGGGACCGAGGAACACCGGGGAGCTGTTTTTT. Its protein product is CSAPGPRNTGELFF.

This clonotype was detected ten times or more. The chain recombines TRBV6-6 with TRBJ1-5; D is unclear. Deletions cut 0 bases from V and 4 bases from J, with 4 bases between. Germline CDR1 is MNHNY and CDR2 is SVGAGI (reference sequence). The CDR3 covers 13 residues. In nucleotides, the CDR3 is TGTGCCAGCAGTTACTCGGAAAATCAGCCCCAGCATTTT. Translating it yields CASSYSENQPQHF.